The 32 T cell receptor beta chains listed next were all sequenced from one sample in a study of blood T cells in healthy people across ages. A J-beta primer mix and a sample-barcoded 5' primer were used in a second PCR of roughly 6 to 12 cycles. TCRdb called the 5' RACE reads again in MiXCR, with one record for every CDR3 protein. This table has some 900,000 distinct CDR3 sequences, about 44% appearing once. Sequencing was done on a sample of blood. The source is a man aged 25 to 45 in good health.

The chain links TRBV7-3 to TRBJ2-7; 9 bases line up with TRBD1. This CDR3 spans 17 amino acids. Trimming at V came to 5 bases and at J to 1 base, leaving 12 bases not matched to a gene. The germline V gene encodes CDR1 SGHTA and CDR2 FQGTGA. The CDR3: CASSPSIPGQGSYEQYF. DNA for the CDR3: TGTGCCAGCAGCCCCTCTATTCCGGGACAGGGTTCCTACGAGCAGTACTTC.

The V call is TRBV3-1, the J call TRBJ2-4; 8 bases are shared with TRBD2. V lost 7 bases and J lost 8; bases outside the gene matches: 10. The CDR3 spans 14 residues. Looked up from germline, CDR1 is LGHDT and CDR2 is YNNKEL (reference sequence). This chain's CDR3 is CASTHRGGGDIQYF. CDR3 sequence (DNA): TGTGCCAGCACCCACCGGGGGGGCGGGGACATTCAGTACTTC. Full variable domain (rest looked up from reference TRBV3-1 and TRBJ2-4): DTAVSQTPKYLVTQMGNDKSIKCEQNLGHDTMYWYKQDSKKFLKIMFSYNNKELIINETVPNRFSPKSPDKAHLNLHINSLELGDSAVYFCASTHRGGGDIQYFGAGTRLSVL.

This clonotype was seen once. The CDR3 nucleotides are TGTGCCAGCAGTTTTGATGGTCAGGGTGGAAACACCATATATTTT. This gives the protein CASSFDGQGGNTIYF. The rearrangement links TRBV12-3 or TRBV12-4 to TRBJ1-3, with TRBD1 as a possible D gene (5 bases). V shed 3 bases and J shed 3 bases, with 12 bases lying between them. This CDR3 is built from 15 residues.

The V and J genes are TRBV29-1 and TRBJ2-5; 9 bases are a match to TRBD2. CDR1 and CDR2 from the germline V gene are SQVTM and ANQGSEA. The CDR3 contains 14 residues. V shed 7 bases, J shed 3 bases, and the junction held 9 bases outside the gene matches. The CDR3 spells CSAGSGGAEETQYF. The DNA of the CDR3 is TGCAGCGCCGGTAGCGGGGGCGCGGAAGAGACCCAGTACTTC. The full variable domain, its missing parts supplied by reference TRBV29-1 and TRBJ2-5, is SAVISQKPSRDICQRGTSLTIQCQVDSQVTMMFWYRQQPGQSLTLIATANQGSEATYESGFVIDKFPISRPNLTFSTLTVSNMSPEDSSIYLCSAGSGGAEETQYFGPGTRLLVL.

The rearrangement joins TRBV2 to TRBJ1-2, with D uncertain. This CDR3 contains 9 residues. Per germline, CDR1 SNHLY and CDR2 FYNNEI. Trimming removed 7 bases at V and 8 bases at J, with 5 bases between. The DNA for the CDR3 is TGTGCCAGCAAGAGCGGCTACACCTTC. Its translation: CASKSGYTF.

This clonotype occurred a few times. The chain recombines TRBV6-5 with TRBJ1-2; TRBD1 agrees at 8 bases. This CDR3 is 11 amino acids long. Losses at the gene ends were 5 bases for V and 7 bases for J; bases not matched to a gene: 0. Germline V gives CDR1 MNHEY, CDR2 SVGAGI. CDR3 protein: CASSTGGGYTF. The CDR3 region has the DNA TGTGCCAGCAGTACAGGGGGTGGCTACACCTTC.

The rearrangement uses TRBV24-1 and TRBJ2-1, with a tentative D call TRBD2 (5 bases). The last part of the DNA fits TRBJ2-7 better; the J call may be wrong. From germline, CDR1 is KGHDR and CDR2 SFDVKD. This CDR3 comprises 17 residues. The CDR3 DNA reads as TGTGCCACCAGTGATCCCCGGGAAAGCGGTTCCTACAATGAGCAGTACTTC. Its protein product is CATSDPRESGSYNEQYF.

The genes are TRBV11-1 and TRBJ2-6; TRBD1 might be the D (6 bases). CDR1 is SGHAT, CDR2 FQDESV, per germline (reference sequence). The CDR3 sequence is 20 residues long. Trimming pared 5 bases from V and 1 base from J, leaving 24 bases between. In DNA form, the CDR3 reads TGTGCCAGCAGCCCAGCGACAGGCGTTCTACTTAAATCTGGGGCCAACGTCCTGACTTTC. It specifies CASSPATGVLLKSGANVLTF.

The rearrangement links TRBV6-5 to TRBJ2-1; D gene uncertain. Germline V lookup: CDR1 MNHEY, CDR2 SVGAGI. CDR3 length: 16 residues. Trimming left V 3 bases short and J 0 bases short, with 12 bases between. Written as DNA, the CDR3 is TGTGCCAGCAGTTATGGATCCCTCAGCTCCTACAATGAGCAGTTCTTC. Translation: CASSYGSLSSYNEQFF.

J is TRBJ2-1 and V is TRBV20-1; D possibly corresponds to TRBD2 (6 bases). This CDR3 is 14 amino acids long. The V gene's germline CDR1 is DFQATT and CDR2 SNEGSKA (reference sequence). V lost 3 bases to trimming and J lost 10 bases, with 19 bases between them. In DNA form, the CDR3 reads TGCAGTGCTAGCGGGGGAAGTAATCCCTACGAGCAGTTCTTC. Protein product: CSASGGSNPYEQFF.

The rearrangement links TRBV13 to TRBJ2-6; D not certain. The germline gives CDR1 PRHDT, CDR2 FYEKMQ (reference sequence). Trimming took 0 bases from V and 0 from J, leaving 12 bases between them. This CDR3 is built from 18 residues. The CDR3 DNA follows: TGTGCCAGCAGCTTAGGCGTAGGCAGAATCTCTGGGGCCAACGTCCTGACTTTC. Translation: CASSLGVGRISGANVLTF.

This rearrangement joins TRBV5-1 to TRBJ2-2; possibly TRBD1 for D (6 bases). V was clipped by 0 bases and J by 3 bases, with 12 bases between them. CDR1 is SGHRS and CDR2 is YFSETQ in the germline V gene. The CDR3 length is 16 residues. The CDR3 bases are TGCGCCAGCAGCTTGGGACAGGCGAGGGACACCGGGGAGCTGTTTTTT. Amino acids: CASSLGQARDTGELFF.

This clonotype has a handful of counts. This chain links TRBV6-5 with TRBJ2-6; no clear D. V lost 0 bases and J lost 1, with 7 bases in between. Germline values: CDR1 MNHEY, CDR2 SVGAGI. This CDR3 region has 16 residues. The CDR3 DNA reads as TGTGCCAGCAGTTACTCCCGGCAGTCTGGGGCCAACGTCCTGACTTTC. Translated: CASSYSRQSGANVLTF.

The J gene is TRBJ2-1, the V gene TRBV3-1, with 15 bases that match TRBD2. Germline trimming cut 5 bases from V and 9 bases from J; bases unmatched to any gene: 2. The length of the CDR3 is 14 residues. Germline V gene sequence: CDR1 LGHDT, CDR2 YNNKEL (reference sequence). The CDR3 here is CASSWTSGRGEQFF. The CDR3 region has the DNA TGTGCCAGCAGCTGGACTAGCGGGAGGGGTGAGCAGTTCTTC.

The chain uses TRBV3-1 and TRBJ1-1; 9 positions match TRBD1. Losses at the gene ends were 3 bases for V and 4 bases for J; bases not matched to a gene: 6. Germline CDR1 LGHDT, CDR2 YNNKEL (reference sequence). This CDR3 spans 15 amino acids. CDR3 sequence reads: CASSQAGTGTTEAFF. CDR3 coding DNA: TGTGCCAGCAGCCAGGCCGGGACAGGGACCACTGAAGCTTTCTTT.

This clonotype was observed many times. This rearrangement joins TRBV7-2 to TRBJ2-3; TRBD2 aligns across 8 bases. The CDR3 has 15 residues. Germline V gives CDR1 SGHTA, CDR2 FQGNSA. After removal of 4 bases from V and 4 bases from J, the junction contained 7 bases not matched to a gene. The CDR3 spells CASSWGSGGSDTQYF. The CDR3 DNA is TGTGCCAGCAGCTGGGGCTCGGGAGGGTCAGATACGCAGTATTTT.

J is TRBJ2-7 and V is TRBV21-1. TRBV21-1 is a pseudogene segment. This CDR3 contains 15 residues. The CDR3 region is CASSKRGSTRYEQYF. The CDR3 DNA reads TGTGCCAGCAGCAAAAGAGGTAGCACCCGCTACGAGCAGTACTTC.

The chain has TRBV9 and TRBJ1-1; TRBD1 aligns across 7 bases. Looked up from germline, CDR1 is SGDLS and CDR2 is YYNGEE. This CDR3 is 15 amino acids long. Germline trimming cut 3 bases from V and 0 bases from J; bases unmatched to any gene: 5. The CDR3 DNA reads as TGTGCCAGCAGCGCCTCCGGGACAGTGAACACTGAAGCTTTCTTT. It specifies CASSASGTVNTEAFF.

The chain combines TRBV2 with TRBJ2-3; D remains unclear. Trimming removed 3 bases at V and 2 bases at J, with 12 bases between. In germline, CDR1 is SNHLY, CDR2 FYNNEI. The CDR3 spans 15 residues. CDR3: CASSEGTINTDTQYF. CDR3 sequence (DNA): TGTGCCAGCAGTGAGGGAACCATCAACACAGATACGCAGTATTTT.

This clonotype was observed a few times. The chain couples TRBV4-1 to TRBJ2-7; D is uncertain. The germline CDR1 and CDR2 sequences are MGHRA and YSYEKL. V lost 4 bases and J lost 0, with 10 bases in between. The CDR3 runs to 14 residues. The CDR3 bases are TGCGCCAGCAGCCCAGCTGAGGCCTCCTACGAGCAGTACTTC. This encodes CASSPAEASYEQYF.

This clonotype was observed a handful of times. This chain uses TRBV27 with TRBJ2-3, with TRBD2 matching over 9 bases. The CDR3 contains 16 residues. Unmatched junction bases numbered 5, after V lost 4 bases and J lost 0 bases. The germline V gene encodes CDR1 MNHEY and CDR2 SMNVEV (reference sequence). The chain's CDR3 is CASSSRLAASTDTQYF. CDR3 nucleotides: TGTGCCAGCAGTTCTCGACTAGCGGCAAGCACAGATACGCAGTATTTT.

This clonotype was counted once. The chain recombines TRBV12-3 or TRBV12-4 with TRBJ2-1; possibly TRBD2 for D (6 bases). This CDR3 spans 15 amino acids. V gave up 5 bases and J gave up 0 bases, with 11 bases separating them. The CDR3 spells CASSPEGLSYNEQFF. The CDR3 DNA follows: TGTGCCAGCAGTCCGGAGGGCCTCTCCTACAATGAGCAGTTCTTC.

The chain recombines TRBV18 with TRBJ1-5; D is unresolved. CDR1 KGHSH and CDR2 LQKENI come from the germline V gene. The CDR3 spans 13 residues. Trimming cost V 2 bases and J 4 bases, with 6 bases left between them. This chain's CDR3 is CASSPGFNQPQHF. CDR3 coding DNA: TGTGCCAGCTCACCAGGGTTTAATCAGCCCCAGCATTTT.

This chain uses TRBV6-1 with TRBJ2-1; D perhaps matches TRBD1 (6 bases). The V gene lost 8 bases and the J gene lost 1 base, with 18 bases spanning the gap. Germline CDR1 is MNHNS and CDR2 is SASEGT. This CDR3 is 16 amino acids long. The CDR3 here is CASPSGEDQSYNEQFF. The CDR3 coding sequence is TGTGCCAGCCCCTCAGGGGAAGACCAATCCTACAATGAGCAGTTCTTC.

This clonotype was detected only a few times. This sequence joins TRBV7-2 and TRBJ2-3, with 15 bases matching TRBD2. With V trimmed by 1 base and J by 5 bases, 10 bases remained unmatched. The CDR3 length is 19 residues. Germline V gives CDR1 SGHTA, CDR2 FQGNSA. The CDR3 nucleotides are TGTGCCAGCAGCTTAGTAGGACTAGCGGGGGGGCAGCGTCGAGATACGCAGTATTTT. Its translation: CASSLVGLAGGQRRDTQYF.

The V gene is TRBV3-1, the J gene TRBJ1-1, with 9 positions matching TRBD1. Germline CDR1 LGHDT, CDR2 YNNKEL (reference sequence). With 4 bases clipped from V and 4 bases from J, the junction kept 7 bases outside the gene matches. The CDR3 spans 15 residues. CDR3 in amino acids: CASSPRTGDPTEAFF. The CDR3 nucleotides read TGTGCCAGCAGCCCCCGGACAGGGGATCCCACTGAAGCTTTCTTT.

CDR3 protein: CASSPDSISADTQYF. CDR3 DNA sequence: TGTGCCAGCAGTCCTGACAGCATTAGCGCAGATACGCAGTATTTT. The chain couples TRBV12-3 or TRBV12-4 to TRBJ2-3, with D possibly called TRBD1 or TRBD2 (5 bases each). The V end lost 5 bases, the J end lost 4 bases, and 16 bases lay between the germline ends. The CDR3 has 15 amino acids.

In its sample, this clonotype was seen a few times. This rearrangement joins TRBV20-1 to TRBJ2-5, with TRBD1 matching 11 bases. The J call may be incorrect, as the DNA end agrees better with TRBJ2-7. Germline V gene lookup returns CDR1 DFQATT and CDR2 SNEGSKA (reference sequence). The CDR3 covers 13 residues. CDR3 in DNA: TGCAGTGCTATGGGACAGGGGGGGTACGAGCAGTACTTC. Encoded protein: CSAMGQGGYEQYF.

This clonotype was seen more than once but under ten times. V gene TRBV7-3 combines with J gene TRBJ2-1, with a possible D match to TRBD2 (5 bases). The germline V and J ends were trimmed by 4 bases and 9 bases, with 22 bases remaining between them. This CDR3 has 16 residues. Per the germline V gene, CDR1 is SGHTA and CDR2 is FQGTGA. CDR3: CASSSTGLGLGSEQFF. CDR3 sequence (DNA): TGTGCCAGCAGCTCGACCGGACTGGGCTTAGGTAGTGAGCAGTTCTTC.

The rearrangement links TRBV7-2 to TRBJ2-3, with D tentatively TRBD1 (6 bases). This CDR3 comprises 15 residues. The ends were cut back, 1 base at V and 2 bases at J, with 10 bases in the middle. CDR1 and CDR2 from the germline V gene are SGHTA and FQGNSA. CDR3 region: CASSLVQGPTDTQYF. As DNA, the CDR3 is TGTGCCAGCAGCTTAGTCCAGGGGCCCACAGATACGCAGTATTTT.

The chain employs TRBV30 and TRBJ2-7; no clear D. CDR3 length: 13 residues. The ends were cut back, 8 bases at V and 3 bases at J, with 17 bases in the middle. CDR1 is GTSNPN, CDR2 SVGIG, per germline (reference sequence). DNA of the CDR3: TGTGCCGCTAAGACCGGGTACCTCTACGAGCAGTACTTC. This encodes CAAKTGYLYEQYF.

The rearrangement links TRBV12-3 or TRBV12-4 to TRBJ2-3, with TRBD1 matching 9 bases. V lost 3 bases and J lost 0; bases outside the gene matches: 4. The CDR3 sequence is 16 residues long. CDR3 DNA: TGTGCCAGCAGTTTTGGGACAGGGATAAGCACAGATACGCAGTATTTT. Amino acids: CASSFGTGISTDTQYF.